The rows below give T cell receptor beta chains drawn from one sample of a study of cytomegalovirus exposure and HLA in healthy donors. Clones were sequenced by immunoSEQ multiplex PCR, and TCRdb holds only the in-frame ones, with some missing. The data hold under 200,000 clones, with 62% observed a single time. What was sequenced was PBMCs. These receptors were collected from a man between 35 and 55 years old in good health and CMV-seronegative. Each CDR3 is given with its conserved first and last residue. The order of the fields is D gene, V gene, CDR3 protein. A D gene is named only where the DNA matches it firmly.

>TRBD1|TRBV6-5
CASSYGGTGQETQYF
>.|TRBV20-1
CSPRKETQYF
>.|TRBV14
CASSQQGRGGTGINEQFF
>TRBD1|TRBV23-1
CASSQGDRAVYGYTF
>.|TRBV7-2
CASSLLWGAAKNIQYF
>TRBD1|TRBV6-1
CASSGGQGLDNQPQHF
>TRBD1|TRBV19
CASSTGQGWSMNTEAFF
>.|TRBV30
CAWSAGVIYGYTF
>.|TRBV5-1
CASSFGGFTDTQYF
>.|TRBV30
CAWSGHTEAFF
>TRBD1|TRBV7-9
CASRGVTGAGNTIYF
>TRBD2|TRBV2
CASSQTSGGFGANVLTF
>.|TRBV27
CASSTPRGGGKETQYF
>.|TRBV30
CAWKSDSSNQPQHF
>TRBD1|TRBV27
CASSQGQGAGGELFF
>TRBD1|TRBV19
CASSTDRGNTEAFF
>.|TRBV10-3
CAISGTGTNEKLFF
>TRBD2|TRBV7-9
CSSSPGTSGSYDTQYF
>.|TRBV18
CASSGKGVGTEAFF
>TRBD2|TRBV7-3
CASSPGLDTDTQYF
>TRBD2|TRBV27
CASRPYSGSSYNEQFF
>TRBD1|TRBV11-3
CASSSGGTGGAGTEAFF
>TRBD2|TRBV2
CASSEGGRRAGELFF
>TRBD1|TRBV18
CASSLRDRVEQYF
>TRBD1|TRBV27
CASRGTGEGEKLFF
>.|TRBV1
CTSSHPLGTGSSGANVLTF
>TRBD2|TRBV15
CATSRGTSGTYNEQFF
>TRBD2|TRBV9
CASSLLGLAVGETQYF
>.|TRBV6-1
CASLSPGAYNEQFF
>.|TRBV6-5
CASSSGNGYTF
>TRBD2|TRBV4-1
CASSQAPSGGVKETQHF
>.|TRBV15
CATRAENSPLHF
>.|TRBV7-2
CASSRLTENYGYTF
>TRBD2|TRBV7-2
CASSLAGGPYEQYF
>.|TRBV7-9
CASSFQQGNSPLHF
>TRBD1|TRBV7-2
CASSTTPDRGAEAFF
>.|TRBV2
CASRNREGMNTEAFF
>.|TRBV11-2
CASSLRGGTEAFF
>.|TRBV4-1
CASSQDGAGGETQYF
>TRBD1|TRBV7-8
CASSLGQGISEQYF
>.|TRBV19
CASSTLGGYEQYF
>.|TRBV7-6
CASSSGVSEKAFF
>TRBD1|TRBV25-1
CASSDTGQGDNEQYF